The 9 T cell receptor beta chains given below trace back to one sample, sequenced in a study of shared clonotypes between healthy human individuals. Assay used: immunoSEQ multiplex PCR; TCRdb lists only in-frame clones, some missing. The top ten hold about 13% of the sample, which has about 520,000 clones, over 75% seen once. Sequenced: PBMCs. Receptors originate from a woman aged 35 to 49 in good health. Some clones in this sample may be carry-over from other donors' samples.

The V gene is TRBV27, the J gene TRBJ2-7; a possible D gene is TRBD1 (8 bases). The germline V and J ends were trimmed by 7 bases and 2 bases, with 15 bases remaining between them. The CDR3 totals 14 residues. Germline V gene lookup returns CDR1 MNHEY and CDR2 SMNVEV (reference sequence). CDR3 protein: CASKNRGGPYEQYF. Here the CDR3 DNA reads TGTGCCAGCAAAAACAGGGGGGGGCCCTACGAGCAGTACTTC.

This rearrangement joins TRBV5-1 to TRBJ2-3; possibly TRBD2 for D (5 bases). The CDR3 extends over 16 amino acids. Germline CDR1 and CDR2: SGHRS and YFSETQ. V gave up 1 base and J gave up 2 bases, with 14 bases separating them. CDR3 sequence (DNA): TGCGCCAGCAGCTTGCGTGCTAGCTTCCACACAGATACGCAGTATTTT. Amino acid sequence: CASSLRASFHTDTQYF.

This clone occurred a few times. The gene calls are TRBV7-2 and TRBJ1-5; D call uncertain. The germline V gene encodes CDR1 SGHTA and CDR2 FQGNSA. This CDR3 comprises 13 residues. V lost 3 bases and J lost 5, with 8 bases in between. Here the CDR3 reads CASSFYRDQPQHF. In DNA, the CDR3 is TGTGCCAGCAGCTTTTACAGAGATCAGCCCCAGCATTTT.

The rearrangement uses TRBV2 and TRBJ2-1; D gene uncertain. The ends were cut back, 4 bases at V and 4 bases at J, with 17 bases in the middle. Germline CDR1 SNHLY, CDR2 FYNNEI. The CDR3 is 16 amino acids. CDR3 DNA: TGTGCCAGCAGTGTCGGTCGGGCAGAACTATACAATGAGCAGTTCTTC. This translates into CASSVGRAELYNEQFF.

This clone appeared a few times. The J gene is TRBJ2-6, the V gene TRBV9; D might be TRBD1 (6 bases). Deletions cut 0 bases from V and 0 bases from J, with 13 bases between. This CDR3 contains 18 residues. The germline V gene has CDR1 SGDLS and CDR2 YYNGEE. The CDR3 region is CASSVDQGLNSGANVLTF. CDR3 coding DNA: TGTGCCAGCAGCGTAGATCAGGGGTTAAACTCTGGGGCCAACGTCCTGACTTTC.

V gene TRBV11-3 combines with J gene TRBJ2-3; 7 positions agree with TRBD1. With V trimmed by 4 bases and J by 3 bases, 10 bases remained unmatched. This CDR3 spans 16 amino acids. Germline CDR1 SGHNT, CDR2 YENEEA. DNA for the CDR3: TGTGCCAGCAGCTCACGCACAGGGGCTGGGACAGATACGCAGTATTTT. Amino acids: CASSSRTGAGTDTQYF.

The chain recombines TRBV7-2 with TRBJ1-3, with D possibly being TRBD1 (5 bases). The CDR3 length is 15 residues. Trimming pared 5 bases from V and 1 base from J, leaving 12 bases between. The germline gives CDR1 SGHTA, CDR2 FQGNSA. Here the CDR3 DNA reads TGTGCCAGCAGCCCAAGAGGGGAGTCTGGAAACACCATATATTTT. Its protein is CASSPRGESGNTIYF.

The rearrangement joins TRBV10-3 to TRBJ1-4, with a weak D call TRBD1 (6 bases). Germline V gene sequence: CDR1 ENHRY, CDR2 SYGVKD. V lost 0 bases, J lost 3 bases, and 8 bases lay in between. The CDR3 consists of 15 residues. Here the CDR3 DNA reads TGTGCCATCAGTGAGTCCGGGACACCTAATGAAAAACTGTTTTTT. It encodes CAISESGTPNEKLFF.

In regard to this clone: Other DNA sequences in this specimen translate into the identical CDR3. The J gene is TRBJ2-5, the V gene TRBV7-6; D gene uncertain. V gave up 1 base and J gave up 2 bases, with 5 bases separating them. CDR3 length: 13 residues. Per germline, CDR1 SGHVS and CDR2 FNYEAQ. CDR3 DNA sequence: TGTGCCAGCAGCTTAGGCCCTCAAGAGACCCAGTACTTC. Its protein is CASSLGPQETQYF.